These 15 T cell receptor beta chains were sequenced from one sample in a study of cytomegalovirus exposure and HLA in healthy donors. The PCR contained 60 Vbeta and 13 Jbeta primers. Here immunoSEQ multiplex PCR was the method, and the copy in TCRdb shows in-frame clones only, minus some. The sample carries 120,000 or so clones, roughly 80% recorded once. Specimen: PBMCs. These receptors came from a man aged 30 to 45 in good health and CMV-seropositive.

This chain connects TRBV6-1 to TRBJ2-4; D is perhaps TRBD2 (6 bases). The CDR3 spans 16 residues. Germline V gene sequence: CDR1 MNHNS, CDR2 SASEGT. The V end lost 1 base, the J end lost 1 base, and 11 bases lay between the germline ends. Here the CDR3 DNA reads TGTGCCAGCAGTGAAGTGGCGGAGGGGGCCAAAAACATTCAGTACTTC. As protein: CASSEVAEGAKNIQYF.

This sequence joins TRBV20-1 and TRBJ2-3; D unresolved. CDR1 is DFQATT and CDR2 is SNEGSKA in the germline V gene (reference sequence). The ends were cut back, 6 bases at V and 2 bases at J, with 6 bases in the middle. The CDR3 sequence is 11 residues long. CDR3 sequence (DNA): TGCAGTGCGTGGGCCACAGATACGCAGTATTTT. This codes for CSAWATDTQYF.

CDR3 DNA sequence: TGCGCCAGCAGTCCACAGGGTGATGGGGTCGCTTTCTTT. This gives the protein CASSPQGDGVAFF. V and J are TRBV10-2 and TRBJ1-1, with D possibly matching TRBD1 (6 bases). V lost 5 bases and J 11 bases, leaving 18 bases between the germline ends. The CDR3 length is 13 residues. CDR1 and CDR2 (germline): WSHSY, SAAADI.

This clone was counted a few times. The chain links TRBV10-2 to TRBJ1-1; no clear D gene. CDR1 is WSHSY and CDR2 is SAAADI in the germline V gene. The ends were cut back, 4 bases at V and 7 bases at J, with 4 bases in the middle. CDR3 size: 10 residues. CDR3 region: CASSAGEAFF. The DNA of the CDR3 is TGCGCCAGCAGTGCCGGTGAAGCTTTCTTT.

The chain joins TRBV12-1 to TRBJ1-2; the table's D call, TRBD1, has no DNA check behind it. TRBV12-1 is classified as a pseudogene. This CDR3 comprises 15 residues. The CDR3 loop is CSSSFEGQGWDGYTF. Here the CDR3 DNA reads TGTTCCAGCAGCTTTGAGGGACAAGGGTGGGATGGCTACACCTTC.

This chain links TRBV4-1 with TRBJ1-3; D unresolved. Germline V CDR1 and CDR2: MGHRA, YSYEKL. The V end was cut by 4 bases, the J end by 1 base, with 14 bases between. The CDR3 length is 16 residues. The CDR3 here is CASSLGRGGSGNTIYF. The CDR3 DNA sequence: TGCGCCAGCAGCCTCGGTCGAGGAGGTTCTGGAAACACCATATATTTT.

V gene TRBV9 combines with J gene TRBJ2-5; D unresolved. V gave up 5 bases and J gave up 6 bases, with 11 bases separating them. CDR3 length: 12 residues. Germline V gives CDR1 SGDLS, CDR2 YYNGEE. CDR3 nucleotides: TGTGCCAGCAGTACCAGTCCCAAGACCCAGTACTTC. This sequence encodes CASSTSPKTQYF.

The V and J genes are TRBV5-1 and TRBJ2-3; the D gene is possibly TRBD2 (5 bases). This CDR3 has 15 residues. The V gene's germline CDR1 is SGHRS and CDR2 YFSETQ. Deletions cut 1 base from V and 0 bases from J, with 9 bases between. CDR3 coding DNA: TGCGCCAGCAGCTTGAGATCGGGGAGCACAGATACGCAGTATTTT. As protein: CASSLRSGSTDTQYF.

CDR3 sequence: CASSDSTASGGTDTQYF. The CDR3 coding sequence is TGTGCCAGCAGTGACTCGACGGCTAGCGGAGGCACAGATACGCAGTATTTT. The V call is TRBV6-4, the J call TRBJ2-3; 7 bases are a match to TRBD2. J was trimmed by 1 base and V by 0 bases; bases with no gene match: 7. The CDR3 extends over 17 amino acids. CDR1 and CDR2 from the germline V gene are MRHNA and SNTAGT.

This sequence joins TRBV27 and TRBJ2-7; 13 nucleotides align to TRBD2. There are 17 residues in the CDR3. The V gene's germline CDR1 is MNHEY and CDR2 SMNVEV (reference sequence). The V gene end was trimmed by 2 bases and the J gene end by 1 base; junction bases not matched to a gene: 5. The CDR3, as DNA: TGTGCCAGCAGTTTAAGGACTAGCGGGGGTCTTTCCTACGAGCAGTACTTC. Residues: CASSLRTSGGLSYEQYF.

The rearrangement joins TRBV7-8 to TRBJ1-1; D gene uncertain. V dropped 1 base and J dropped 5 bases, with 20 bases sitting between them. CDR1 and CDR2 (germline): SGHVS, FQNEAQ. This CDR3 is built from 17 residues. The DNA of the CDR3 is TGTGCCAGCAGCTTAGGATTATTAACTACATCAAGGACTGAAGCTTTCTTT. Translation gives CASSLGLLTTSRTEAFF. The variable domain in full, completed from reference TRBV7-8 and TRBJ1-1, reads GAGVSQSPRYKVAKRGQDVALRCDPISGHVSLFWYQQALGQGPEFLTYFQNEAQLDKSGLPSDRFFAERPEGSVSTLKIQRTQQEDSAVYLCASSLGLLTTSRTEAFFGQGTRLTVV.

The J gene is TRBJ2-3, the V gene TRBV9; 11 bases are a match to TRBD2. With V trimmed by 3 bases and J by 3 bases, 6 bases remained unmatched. This CDR3 is built from 16 residues. The V gene's germline CDR1 is SGDLS and CDR2 YYNGEE. CDR3 protein: CASSARLAGRTDTQYF. In nucleotides, the CDR3 is TGTGCCAGCAGCGCCAGACTAGCGGGGAGGACAGATACGCAGTATTTT. Looking up the rest from reference TRBV9 and TRBJ2-3 gives the full variable domain: DSGVTQTPKHLITATGQRVTLRCSPRSGDLSVYWYQQSLDQGLQFLIQYYNGEERAKGNILERFSAQQFPDLHSELNLSSLELGDSALYFCASSARLAGRTDTQYFGPGTRLTVL.

This clone was seen a handful of times. V usage is TRBV19 and J usage is TRBJ2-3; 14 positions agree with TRBD2. The CDR3 is 18 amino acids. Trimming at V came to 5 bases and at J to 0 bases, leaving 7 bases not matched to a gene. Germline V gives CDR1 LNHDA, CDR2 SQIVND (reference sequence). In DNA form, the CDR3 reads TGTGCCAGTAGTGGGGGACTAGCGGGGGCCCCAAGCACAGATACGCAGTATTTT. This sequence encodes CASSGGLAGAPSTDTQYF.

CDR3 sequence reads: CASSLGDFNEKLFF. The CDR3 nucleotides read TGCGCCAGCAGCTTGGGGGACTTTAATGAAAAACTGTTTTTT. V usage is TRBV5-1 and J usage is TRBJ1-4, with D maybe TRBD1 (5 bases). The CDR3 covers 14 residues. Trimming pared 0 bases from V and 4 bases from J, leaving 7 bases between. CDR1 and CDR2 from the germline V gene are SGHRS and YFSETQ.

V and J are TRBV4-1 and TRBJ1-1; D possibly corresponds to TRBD1 (5 bases). The V gene's germline CDR1 is MGHRA and CDR2 YSYEKL. The CDR3 sequence is 14 residues long. V was cut by 3 bases and J by 8 bases, with 16 bases left in between. The CDR3 spells CASSHDLGRREAFF. CDR3 coding DNA: TGCGCCAGCAGCCATGACCTGGGGCGGAGAGAAGCTTTCTTT.